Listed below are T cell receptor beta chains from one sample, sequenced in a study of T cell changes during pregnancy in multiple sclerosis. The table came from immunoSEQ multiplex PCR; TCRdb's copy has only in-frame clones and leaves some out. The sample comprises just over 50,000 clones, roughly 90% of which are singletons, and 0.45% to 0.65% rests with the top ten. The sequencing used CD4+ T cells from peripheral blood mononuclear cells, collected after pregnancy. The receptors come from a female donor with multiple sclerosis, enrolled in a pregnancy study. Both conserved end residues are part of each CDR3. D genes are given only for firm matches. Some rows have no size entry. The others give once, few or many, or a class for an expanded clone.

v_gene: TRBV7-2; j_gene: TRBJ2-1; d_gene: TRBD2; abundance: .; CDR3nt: TGTGCCAGCAGCTTAGTAAGCGGGAACCGCGGCAATGAGCAGTTCTTC; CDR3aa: CASSLVSGNRGNEQFF
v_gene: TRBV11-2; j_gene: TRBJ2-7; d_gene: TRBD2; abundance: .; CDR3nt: TGTGCCAGCAGCACAGGACTAGCGGGATGGAAAGGGCTCGAGCAGTACTTC; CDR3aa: CASSTGLAGWKGLEQYF
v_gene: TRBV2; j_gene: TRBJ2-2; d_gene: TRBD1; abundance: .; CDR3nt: TGTGCCAGCAGTGAAGACCGTATGACAGGGCTTGTGGAGCTGTTTTTT; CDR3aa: CASSEDRMTGLVELFF
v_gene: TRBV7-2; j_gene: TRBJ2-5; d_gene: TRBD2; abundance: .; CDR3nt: TGTGCCAGCAGCCCCTCAGCGGGAGGGCCTGGGGAGACCCAGTACTTC; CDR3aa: CASSPSAGGPGETQYF
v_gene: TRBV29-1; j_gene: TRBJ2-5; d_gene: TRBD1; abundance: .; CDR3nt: TGCAGCGCTCGGACAGGGCAAGAGACCCAGTACTTC; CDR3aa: CSARTGQETQYF
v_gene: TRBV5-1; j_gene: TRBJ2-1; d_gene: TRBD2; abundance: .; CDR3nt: TGCGCCAGCAGCTGGACTAGCGGGAGGGCCAATGAGCAGTTCTTC; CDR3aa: CASSWTSGRANEQFF
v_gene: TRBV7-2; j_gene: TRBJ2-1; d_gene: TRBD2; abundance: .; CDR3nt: TGTGCCAGCAGCTTAAAAGTCGGAGCTAGCGGGAGAAGGGGTGAGCAGTTCTTC; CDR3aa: CASSLKVGASGRRGEQFF
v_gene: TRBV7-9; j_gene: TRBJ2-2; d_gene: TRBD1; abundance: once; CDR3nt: TGTGCCAGCAGCTTCATGTCAGGGACAGGCGGGGAGCTGTTTTTT; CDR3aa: CASSFMSGTGGELFF
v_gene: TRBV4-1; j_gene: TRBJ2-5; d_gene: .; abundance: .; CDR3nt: TGCGCCAGCAGCCAAGTCTCAGGGCAGGTTCCAGAGACCCAGTACTTC; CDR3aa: CASSQVSGQVPETQYF
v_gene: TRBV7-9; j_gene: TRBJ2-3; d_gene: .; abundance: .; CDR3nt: TGTGCCAGCAGCTCACCGGGCACAGATACGCAGTATTTT; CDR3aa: CASSSPGTDTQYF
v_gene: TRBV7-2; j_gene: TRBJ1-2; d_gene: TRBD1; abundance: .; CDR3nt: TGTGCCAGCAGCCCGGACAGGAACAGGAGGTATGGCTACACCTTC; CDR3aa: CASSPDRNRRYGYTF
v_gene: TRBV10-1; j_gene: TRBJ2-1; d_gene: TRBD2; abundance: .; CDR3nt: TGCGCCAGCAGTGGCCGACTGCCGGGACTAGTGGCTGAGCAGTTCTTC; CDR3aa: CASSGRLPGLVAEQFF
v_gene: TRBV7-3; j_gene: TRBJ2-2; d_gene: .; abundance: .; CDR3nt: TGTGCCAGCAAACTAGTGGCCGACACCGGGGAGCTGTTTTTT; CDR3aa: CASKLVADTGELFF
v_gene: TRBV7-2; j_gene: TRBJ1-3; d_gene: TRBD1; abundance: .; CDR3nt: TGTGCCAGCAGCCCTGGACAGGGTATATATTTT; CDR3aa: CASSPGQGIYF
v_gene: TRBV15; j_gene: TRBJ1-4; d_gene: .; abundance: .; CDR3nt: TGTGCCACCAGCAGAGAGGGGCGTACTAATGAAAAACTGTTTTTT; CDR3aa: CATSREGRTNEKLFF
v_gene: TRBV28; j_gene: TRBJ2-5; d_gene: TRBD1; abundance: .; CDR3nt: TGTGCCAGCAGAATAACAGGGGCCCCGTACCAAGAGACCCAGTACTTC; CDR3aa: CASRITGAPYQETQYF
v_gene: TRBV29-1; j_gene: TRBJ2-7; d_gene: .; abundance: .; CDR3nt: TGCAGCGTTGAGGGAGTAGGGCGCTACGAGCAGTACTTC; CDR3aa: CSVEGVGRYEQYF
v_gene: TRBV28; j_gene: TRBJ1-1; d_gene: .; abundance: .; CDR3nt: TGTGCCAGCAGCCTGCCGTCGGGGTTTGTCACTGAAGCTTTCTTT; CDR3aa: CASSLPSGFVTEAFF
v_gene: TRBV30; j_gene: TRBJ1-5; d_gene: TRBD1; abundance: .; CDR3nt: TGTGCCTGGAGTAGTTCAGGGGGTCAGCCCCAGCATTTT; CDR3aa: CAWSSSGGQPQHF
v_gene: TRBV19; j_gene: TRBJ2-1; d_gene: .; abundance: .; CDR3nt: TGTGCCAGTAGTACCGAGTGGACAGACTCCTACAATGAGCAGTTCTTC; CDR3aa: CASSTEWTDSYNEQFF
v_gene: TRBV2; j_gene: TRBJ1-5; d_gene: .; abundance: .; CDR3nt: TGTGCCAGCAGTGATAGGAGGCGGGGCCAGCATTTT; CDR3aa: CASSDRRRGQHF
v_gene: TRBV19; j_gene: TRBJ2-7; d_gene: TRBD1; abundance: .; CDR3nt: TGTGCCAGTAGTGCAACCAACAGGGGTGGGTTAAGCGAGCAGTACTTC; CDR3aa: CASSATNRGGLSEQYF
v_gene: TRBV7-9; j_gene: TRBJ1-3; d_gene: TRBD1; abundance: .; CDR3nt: TGTGCCAGCAGCTTAGCGCAGACAGGGGATGGAAACACCATATATTTT; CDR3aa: CASSLAQTGDGNTIYF
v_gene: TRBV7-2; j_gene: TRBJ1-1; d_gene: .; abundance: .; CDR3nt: TGTGCCAGCAGCAACCCAGGGAACACTGAAGCTTTCTTT; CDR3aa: CASSNPGNTEAFF
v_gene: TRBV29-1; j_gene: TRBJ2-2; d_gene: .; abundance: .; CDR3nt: TGCAGCGGAGAAACGGGGGGCAACGGGGAGCTGTTTTTT; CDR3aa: CSGETGGNGELFF
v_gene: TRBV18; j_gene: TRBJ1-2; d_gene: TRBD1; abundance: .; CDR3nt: TGTGCCAGCCACCCCTCGAACAGGGGCCCACCTAACTATGGCTACACCTTC; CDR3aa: CASHPSNRGPPNYGYTF
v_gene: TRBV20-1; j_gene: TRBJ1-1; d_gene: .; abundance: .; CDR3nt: TGCAGTGCGCCCTCCGGGACTGAAGCTTTCTTT; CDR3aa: CSAPSGTEAFF
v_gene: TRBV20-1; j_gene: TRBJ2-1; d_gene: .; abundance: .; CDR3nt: TGCAGTGCTAAGTACCCGGTGGAGCAGTTCTTC; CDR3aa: CSAKYPVEQFF
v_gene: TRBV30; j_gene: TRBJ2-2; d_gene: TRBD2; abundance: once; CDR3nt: TGTGCCTGGAGGGGGACTAGCGGGAGGGCCGGCGGGGAGCTGTTTTTT; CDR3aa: CAWRGTSGRAGGELFF
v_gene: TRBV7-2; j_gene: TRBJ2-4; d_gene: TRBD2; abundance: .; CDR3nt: TGTGCCAGCAGCTCGGGACTAGCGGGAAACATTCAGTACTTC; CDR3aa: CASSSGLAGNIQYF
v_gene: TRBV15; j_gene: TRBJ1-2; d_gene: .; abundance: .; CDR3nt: TGTGCCACCAGCAGAGAAGGGGCAGCAAACTATGGCTACACCTTC; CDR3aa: CATSREGAANYGYTF
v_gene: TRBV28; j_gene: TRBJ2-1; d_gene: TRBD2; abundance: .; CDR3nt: TGTGCCAGCAGTTTATTGGGGGGGGTCTATAATGAGCAGTTCTTC; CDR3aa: CASSLLGGVYNEQFF
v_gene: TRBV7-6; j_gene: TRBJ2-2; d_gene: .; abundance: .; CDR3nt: TGTGCCAGCAGCTTAAGGCTAGGAGGCGGGGAGCTGTTTTTT; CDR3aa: CASSLRLGGGELFF
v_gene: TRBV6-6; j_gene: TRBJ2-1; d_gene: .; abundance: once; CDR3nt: TGTGCCAGCAGTCCCGGGACTTACCAGTTCTTC; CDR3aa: CASSPGTYQFF
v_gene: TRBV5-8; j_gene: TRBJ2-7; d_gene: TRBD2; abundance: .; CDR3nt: TGTGCCAGCAGCTTGGTGGCGGGAGGTTCCTACGAGCAGTACTTC; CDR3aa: CASSLVAGGSYEQYF
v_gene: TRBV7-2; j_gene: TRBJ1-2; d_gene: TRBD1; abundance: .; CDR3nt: TGTGCCAGCAGCTTAGGACAGGGGAGGAGCTATGGCTACACCTTC; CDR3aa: CASSLGQGRSYGYTF
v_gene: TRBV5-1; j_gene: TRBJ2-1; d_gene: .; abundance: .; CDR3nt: TGCGCCAGCAGCTTGGACGGCCCCAGGAATGAGCAGTTCTTC; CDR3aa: CASSLDGPRNEQFF
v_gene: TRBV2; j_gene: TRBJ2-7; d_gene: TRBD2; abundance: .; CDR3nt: TGTGCCAGCAGTGAAGATAGCGGGACCGGCGAGCAGTACTTC; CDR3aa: CASSEDSGTGEQYF
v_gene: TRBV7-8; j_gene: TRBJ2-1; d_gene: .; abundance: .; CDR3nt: TGTGCCAGCAGCCAGACTCGCCCCGGCAATGAGCAGTTCTTC; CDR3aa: CASSQTRPGNEQFF
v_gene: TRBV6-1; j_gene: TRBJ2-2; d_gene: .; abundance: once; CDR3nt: TGTGCCAGCAATCCCACAGGGTCGAACACCGGGGAGCTGTTTTTT; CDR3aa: CASNPTGSNTGELFF
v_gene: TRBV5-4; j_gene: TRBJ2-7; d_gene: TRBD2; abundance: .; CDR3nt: TGTGCCAGCAGCTTGGCGGGAGGGCCGAGGGGGCAGTACTTC; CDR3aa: CASSLAGGPRGQYF
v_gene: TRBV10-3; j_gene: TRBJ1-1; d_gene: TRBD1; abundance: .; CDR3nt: TGTGCCATCAGGGGGGGACAGTTGAACACTGAAGCTTTCTTT; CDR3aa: CAIRGGQLNTEAFF
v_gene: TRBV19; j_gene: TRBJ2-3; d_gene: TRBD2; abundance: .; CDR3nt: TGTGCCAGTAGTGTTTTAGCGGGAGAATCCCATACGCAGTATTTT; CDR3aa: CASSVLAGESHTQYF
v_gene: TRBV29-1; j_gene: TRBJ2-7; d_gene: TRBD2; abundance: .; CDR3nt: TGCAGCGTGGCGACTAGCGGGGCTACCTACGAGCAGTACTTC; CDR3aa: CSVATSGATYEQYF
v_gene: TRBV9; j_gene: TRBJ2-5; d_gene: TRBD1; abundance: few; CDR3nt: TGTGCCAGCCACCCGGGACAGGGGGTTCAGGGAGAGACCCAGTACTTC; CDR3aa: CASHPGQGVQGETQYF
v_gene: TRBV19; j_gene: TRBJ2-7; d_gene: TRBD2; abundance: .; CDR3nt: TGTGCCAGCGGGACCCTAGCGGGAGCTACGCCCTACGAGCAGTACTTC; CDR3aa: CASGTLAGATPYEQYF
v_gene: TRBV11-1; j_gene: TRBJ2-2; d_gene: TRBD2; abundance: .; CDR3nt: TGTGCCAGCAGCTTAGATGGCGGGAGGGCCGTGACCGGGGAGCTGTTTTTT; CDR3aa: CASSLDGGRAVTGELFF
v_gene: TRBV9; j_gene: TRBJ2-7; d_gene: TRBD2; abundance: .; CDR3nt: TGTGCCAGCTCACAATACGGGACTAGCGGGAGAGGCTACGAGCAGTACTTC; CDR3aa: CASSQYGTSGRGYEQYF
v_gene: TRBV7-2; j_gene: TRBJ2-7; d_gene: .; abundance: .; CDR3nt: TGTGCCAGCAGCTTAGTAGGGAGTTCGAACGAGCAGTACTTC; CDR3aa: CASSLVGSSNEQYF
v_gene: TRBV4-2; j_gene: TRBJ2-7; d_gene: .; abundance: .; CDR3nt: TGTGCCAGCAGCCATACAGGGCCAAGCTCCTACGAGCAGTACTTC; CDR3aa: CASSHTGPSSYEQYF
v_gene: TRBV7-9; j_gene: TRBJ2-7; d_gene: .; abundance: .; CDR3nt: TGTGCCAGCAGCCGGACAGTATACGAGCAGTACTTC; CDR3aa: CASSRTVYEQYF
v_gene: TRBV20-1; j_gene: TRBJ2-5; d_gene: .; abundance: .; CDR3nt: TGCAGTGCTAGAGATCATGTGACCCAGTACTTC; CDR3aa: CSARDHVTQYF
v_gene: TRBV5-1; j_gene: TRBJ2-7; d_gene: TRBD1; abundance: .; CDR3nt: TGCGCCAGCAGCCTTTCCGGGACAGGGGGTTCCTACGAGCAGTACTTC; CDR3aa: CASSLSGTGGSYEQYF
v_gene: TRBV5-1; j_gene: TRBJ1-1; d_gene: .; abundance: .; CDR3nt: TGCGCCAGCAGCTTACAGGTTACGGCGAACACTGAAGCTTTCTTT; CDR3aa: CASSLQVTANTEAFF